This T cell receptor (beta chain) was identified in a study of T cell responses to AZD1222 COVID-19 vaccine. Profiling relied on immunoSEQ multiplex PCR, and the TCRdb table lists in-frame clones only, not all of them. This repertoire shows about 88,000 clones, 89% found once; its top ten account for less than 2.5%. The study's findings and limits: Spike-wide coverage was observed for vaccine-associated CD4 TCRs, with dominant responses at 160-218 and 743-854. After two AZD1222 doses, spike-specific TCR breadth and depth rose versus day 0. It should be noted that donors were predominantly white British and more often female, and clonal diversity was possibly underestimated. Among spike-specific TCRs, nearly half reportedly target unmutated variant regions.

Per germline, CDR1 MNHEY and CDR2 SVGEGT. V trimming: 2 bases; J trimming: 3 bases; junction bases outside the gene matches: 10. The CDR3 totals 17 residues. This clone was seen a handful of times. Antigen specificity is unknown. The source is an adult in good health. The sequenced sample was peripheral blood, obtained on day 0 of AZD1222 vaccination. The gene calls are TRBV6-2 or TRBV6-3 and TRBJ2-1; 7 nucleotides line up with TRBD2. The CDR3 sequence is CASSYRPSGGLYNEQFF. The CDR3 nucleotides read TGTGCCAGCAGTTACCGTCCATCGGGGGGACTCTACAATGAGCAGTTCTTC.